This T cell receptor beta chain appears in the sequencing data of a study of HIV-infected children after antiretroviral therapy interruption. Study-level background: All children had CD4+ count above 500 and viral load below 50 copies/ml. Samples from the continuous-treatment group were taken at weeks 0, 48 and 150. Most children had recorded EBV and CMV exposure.

The V end was cut by 6 bases, the J end by 1 base, with 15 bases between. From germline, CDR1 is GTSNPN and CDR2 SVGIG (reference sequence). The CDR3 loop spans 14 amino acids. Treatment given: PENTA 11 planned treatment interruption arm or continuous ART arm. Sorting from thawed PBMCs isolated memory CD8+ CD45RO+ CD45RA- T cells. Unique molecular identifiers were included in an RNA-based 3' RACE TCR library. TCRdb ran MiXCR on the 3' RACE reads and lists one entry per CDR3 protein. The sample yields nearly 15,000 distinct CDR3 sequences, around 3.5% seen once. This clonotype has ten or more counts. This TCR was sampled from a pool of human donors with HIV. This specimen consisted of CD45RO+ CD8+ T cells from PBMCs, pooled from several time points, obtained from a donor given antiretroviral therapy, either interrupted or continuous. The subset here: memory CD8+ CD45RO+ CD45RA- T cells. The chain employs TRBV30 and TRBJ1-1; D unclear. The CDR3 region has the DNA TGTGCCTGCCTTAGACCCCCTCGGAACACTGAAGCTTTCTTT. It translates to CACLRPPRNTEAFF. Drawing the rest from reference TRBV30 and TRBJ1-1, the complete variable domain is SQTIHQWPATLVQPVGSPLSLECTVEGTSNPNLYWYRQAAGRGLQLLFYSVGIGQISSEVPQNLSASRPQDRQFILSSKKLLLSDSGFYLCACLRPPRNTEAFFGQGTRLTVV.